This T cell receptor beta chain was identified in a study of identifying expanded T cells in peripheral blood. Profiled with immunoSEQ multiplex PCR; TCRdb holds only in-frame clones, not every one. Of about 78,000 clones in the sample, 80% to 90% were seen once. Healthy donors had no documented immune events, such as infections, while sampled. CDR3 length: 15 amino acids. The V and J ends lost 6 bases and 2 bases, in that order; junction bases with no gene match: 7. CDR1 SGHTA and CDR2 FQGNSA come from the germline V gene. As regards this clone: Its antigen is not identified.

The study's findings and limits: Variance in clone template counts between two-week samples significantly increased with total template count across all healthy donors. Differentially abundant clones: 1 to 1.5 between replicates, about 16 at roughly 2 weeks, 19 to 20 at four.

The clonotype comes from a person aged 18 to 75 in good health. The rearrangement links TRBV7-2 to TRBJ2-7; 10 bases are a match to TRBD2. Sequenced: blood. The CDR3 region is CASSPTSGATYEQYF. CDR3 bases: TGTGCCAGCAGTCCTACTAGCGGGGCCACCTACGAGCAGTACTTC. Looking up the rest from reference TRBV7-2 and TRBJ2-7 gives the full variable domain: GAGVSQSPSNKVTEKGKDVELRCDPISGHTALYWYRQSLGQGLEFLIYFQGNSAPDKSGLPSDRFSAERTGGSVSTLTIQRTQQEDSAVYLCASSPTSGATYEQYFGPGTRLTVT.